The clone carrying this TCR beta chain was seen just once. The sample is drawn from a study of blood T cell repertoires in COVID-19. Study at large: The origin of the acute and convalescent COVID-19 samples was the United States, Italy and Spain. T cells, B-cell-depleted T cells, or PBMCs provided the cDNA or gDNA that served as material.

Authors' data handling: Using reference gene primer amplification, nucleated cell counts were estimated. Some clones are missing from TCRdb's copy, which holds only in-frame ones; the method was immunoSEQ multiplex PCR. The DNA gave D and trimming, while V, J and clone size come from that table. The table lists tens of thousands of clones, approximately 90% of them singletons. Germline V lookup: CDR1 SGHNT, CDR2 YYREEE (reference sequence). Unmatched junction bases numbered 14, after V lost 6 bases and J lost 4 bases. The CDR3 is 16 amino acids. The clonotype was recovered from a human donor with active COVID-19. The donor label of this sample is uncertain. The chain couples TRBV5-4 to TRBJ2-5; 8 bases map to TRBD1. Sequencing was done on a sample of peripheral blood. The CDR3 reads CASTAGGRGQGETQYF. CDR3 DNA sequence: TGTGCCAGCACGGCAGGGGGCAGGGGGCAGGGAGAGACCCAGTACTTC.